The 30 T cell receptor beta chains below were found in one sample sequenced in a study of T-cell reconstitution after alpha-beta-depleted transplantation in children. The authors prepared the TCRbeta library with unique molecular identifiers. TCRdb called the PCR reads again in MiXCR, with one record for every CDR3 protein. The table has 360,000 or so distinct CDR3 sequences, over 20% seen once. Sequencing used PBMCs from the stem cell graft donor, obtained from the stem cell graft. The origin of the receptors is a human donor who donated a stem cell graft to a child with acute myeloid leukemia.

The chain uses TRBV5-1 and TRBJ2-1; D gene unclear. V lost 3 bases, J lost 5 bases, and 9 bases lay in between. Per the germline V gene, CDR1 is SGHRS and CDR2 is YFSETQ. This CDR3 comprises 13 residues. The CDR3: CASSWMQDNEQFF. The CDR3 DNA is TGCGCCAGCAGCTGGATGCAGGACAATGAGCAGTTCTTC.

The chain is built from TRBV7-9 and TRBJ2-1, with 10 bases that match TRBD2. This CDR3 region has 14 residues. J lost 8 bases, V lost 2 bases, and 3 bases had no gene match. Germline CDR1 and CDR2: SEHNR and FQNEAQ (reference sequence). The CDR3 sequence is CASSLLAGDHEQFF. CDR3 DNA: TGTGCCAGCAGCTTACTAGCGGGAGATCATGAGCAGTTCTTC.

The rearrangement joins TRBV12-3 or TRBV12-4 to TRBJ2-1, with D maybe TRBD2 (6 bases). CDR3 size: 17 residues. Trimming stripped 4 bases from V and 5 bases from J, with 21 bases between. In nucleotides, the CDR3 is TGTGCCAGCAGTTCGATTGGCGGGGACTCACGGAACAATGAGCAGTTCTTC. Translated: CASSSIGGDSRNNEQFF.

The chain couples TRBV24-1 to TRBJ2-2; D not certain. CDR3 length equals 16 residues. Per germline, CDR1 KGHDR and CDR2 SFDVKD. Trimming stripped 7 bases from V and 2 bases from J, with 16 bases between. Here the CDR3 reads CATSRVTPQNTGELFF. CDR3 nucleotide sequence: TGTGCCACCAGCCGAGTCACACCTCAAAACACCGGGGAGCTGTTTTTT.

This clonotype was counted only a few times. This chain joins TRBV10-3 and TRBJ2-1; D is uncertain. V was cut by 1 base and J by 5 bases, with 0 bases left in between. This CDR3 contains 11 residues. Germline assignment: CDR1 ENHRY and CDR2 SYGVKD. The CDR3 reads CAISEYNEQFF. CDR3 DNA: TGTGCCATCAGTGAGTACAATGAGCAGTTCTTC.

This clonotype turned up a few times. The chain uses TRBV13 and TRBJ2-3; D is perhaps TRBD2 (5 bases). Trimming removed 0 bases from V and 2 bases from J, with 15 bases in between. Per germline, CDR1 PRHDT and CDR2 FYEKMQ (reference sequence). The CDR3 has 17 amino acids. CDR3 in amino acids: CASSLGKGSLLTDTQYF. The CDR3 nucleotides read TGTGCCAGCAGCTTAGGAAAAGGGAGCTTGCTCACAGATACGCAGTATTTT.

This clonotype has more than one count but fewer than ten. DNA of the CDR3: TGTGCCAGTGAATGGTCTAGCGGGGACCTCACAGATACGCAGTATTTT. Translated, it gives CASEWSSGDLTDTQYF. The chain carries TRBV7-9 and TRBJ2-3, with 9 positions matching TRBD2. Germline V gives CDR1 SEHNR, CDR2 FQNEAQ (reference sequence). The CDR3 loop spans 16 amino acids. The V segment lost 9 bases and the J segment 2 bases; nucleotides outside the gene matches: 12.

This clonotype is a singleton in its sample. The CDR3 carries no conserved terminal phenylalanine or tryptophan, so it likely arises from a read error. The rearrangement links TRBV3-1 to TRBJ2-7; 8 nucleotides match TRBD2. Germline-derived CDR1 and CDR2 are LGHDT and YNNKEL (reference sequence). The CDR3 sequence is 16 residues long. J gave up 3 bases and V 4 bases, and 11 bases lay outside the gene matches. The DNA for the CDR3 is TGTGCCAGCAGCCGCCACTTAACTAGCGGTCTCTACGAGCAGTACTAC. Translation: CASSRHLTSGLYEQYY.

A few counts support this clonotype. The chain couples TRBV25-1 to TRBJ2-1, with D possibly being TRBD1 or TRBD2 (5 bases each). CDR3 size: 17 residues. The germline gives CDR1 MGHDK, CDR2 SYGVNS. Trimming left V 6 bases short and J 8 bases short, with 26 bases between. CDR3 sequence (DNA): TGTGCCAGCAGCAAACGGGGTAAGGCTAGCCGGGGCGATGAGCAGTTCTTC. Translated, it gives CASSKRGKASRGDEQFF.

The rearrangement links TRBV20-1 to TRBJ2-7, with D maybe TRBD2 (5 bases). Germline CDR1 and CDR2: DFQATT and SNEGSKA (reference sequence). This CDR3 contains 14 residues. Trimming left V 8 bases short and J 4 bases short, with 21 bases between. This CDR3 is CSTRSAQRKYEQYF. The CDR3 DNA sequence: TGCAGTACCCGGTCGGCTCAGCGGAAATACGAGCAGTACTTC.

On this clonotype itself: This sequence may be a read error, since a much larger clone differs from it by one base. The CDR3 does not close with the conserved phenylalanine or tryptophan, likely indicating a read error. This chain connects TRBV20-1 to TRBJ2-5; TRBD2 agrees at 11 bases. The ends lost 2 bases at V and 2 bases at J; junction bases unmatched: 1. Per the germline V gene, CDR1 is DFQATT and CDR2 is SNEGSKA (reference sequence). This CDR3 has 14 residues. The CDR3 DNA follows: TGCAGTGCTAGACGGACTAGCGGGCAAGAGACCCAGTACTAC. This gives the protein CSARRTSGQETQYY.

The table lists this clonotype with a few counts. The V call is TRBV4-3, the J call TRBJ2-5; the D is unclear. This CDR3 is built from 15 residues. Germline V gene sequence: CDR1 LGHNA, CDR2 YSLEER. The V gene lost 0 bases and the J gene lost 2 bases, with 10 bases spanning the gap. The CDR3: CASSQDSGLQETQYF. CDR3 sequence (DNA): TGCGCCAGCAGCCAAGATTCCGGGTTACAAGAGACCCAGTACTTC.

The table lists this clonotype with many counts. Here the CDR3 reads CSVSTGGWETQYF. In nucleotides, the CDR3 is TGCAGCGTGTCCACAGGGGGCTGGGAGACCCAGTACTTC. This sequence joins TRBV29-1 and TRBJ2-5, with 9 nucleotides matching TRBD1. J gave up 5 bases and V 6 bases, and 7 bases lay outside the gene matches. Germline CDR1 and CDR2: SQVTM and ANQGSEA. This CDR3 is built from 13 residues.

This clonotype was seen only a few times. V and J are TRBV28 and TRBJ2-1, with 8 bases fitting TRBD2. The CDR3 runs 15 residues. CDR1 is MDHEN and CDR2 is SYDVKM in the germline V gene. V gave up 7 bases and J gave up 4 bases; unmatched junction bases: 9. CDR3 sequence: CASTSGTRVYNEQFF. DNA for the CDR3: TGTGCCAGCACGTCCGGGACTAGGGTGTACAATGAGCAGTTCTTC.

The genes are TRBV4-3 and TRBJ2-5; D may be TRBD1 (6 bases). V was clipped by 0 bases and J by 4 bases, with 12 bases between them. This CDR3 comprises 15 residues. Germline-derived CDR1 and CDR2 are LGHNA and YSLEER. The CDR3 bases are TGCGCCAGCAGCCAAGATTTAACAGGGACAGAGACCCAGTACTTC. Encoded protein: CASSQDLTGTETQYF.

The rearrangement joins TRBV5-1 to TRBJ2-1; TRBD2 aligns across 13 bases. Unmatched junction bases numbered 7, after V lost 0 bases and J lost 4 bases. The V gene's germline CDR1 is SGHRS and CDR2 YFSETQ. The CDR3 covers 18 residues. The CDR3 region is CASSLARTSGSGYNEQFF. Here the CDR3 DNA reads TGCGCCAGCAGCTTGGCCCGGACTAGCGGGAGTGGTTACAATGAGCAGTTCTTC.

V usage is TRBV25-1 and J usage is TRBJ2-5, with D perhaps matching TRBD1 (5 bases). The germline CDR1 and CDR2 sequences are MGHDK and SYGVNS. The CDR3 contains 16 residues. V was trimmed by 1 base and J by 2 bases, leaving 14 bases between them. The CDR3 coding sequence is TGTGCCAGCAGTGAATCCGACGGCAGGGTACAAGAGACCCAGTACTTC. It specifies CASSESDGRVQETQYF.

This chain uses TRBV6-1 with TRBJ2-1, with 14 bases identical to TRBD2. The CDR3 spans 18 residues. J lost 6 bases, V lost 6 bases, and 13 bases had no gene match. From germline, CDR1 is MNHNS and CDR2 SASEGT. CDR3 bases: TGTGCCAGCAGGGAGGGACTAGCGGGAGTTGTTCTAGGCAATGAGCAGTTCTTC. As protein: CASREGLAGVVLGNEQFF.

This clonotype came up many times. V gene TRBV6-1 combines with J gene TRBJ2-5, with D perhaps given as TRBD1 or TRBD2 (5 bases each). CDR3 length equals 15 residues. Trimming left V 1 base short and J 5 bases short, with 14 bases between. Germline CDR1 reads MNHNS; CDR2 reads SASEGT. The CDR3 nucleotides are TGTGCCAGCAGTGAAGTCGCAGGGAGAGGGGAGACCCAGTACTTC. This gives the protein CASSEVAGRGETQYF.

The chain combines TRBV15 with TRBJ2-2; 10 bases are a match to TRBD1. Germline V gene data show CDR1 as LNHNV and CDR2 as YYDKDF (reference sequence). Germline trimming cut 5 bases from V and 5 bases from J; bases unmatched to any gene: 8. This CDR3 contains 16 residues. CDR3 bases: TGTGCCACCAGCGATCGCGACAGGGGGCTTACCGGGGAGCTGTTTTTT. This sequence encodes CATSDRDRGLTGELFF.

In its sample, this clonotype was seen a few times. The chain combines TRBV12-3 or TRBV12-4 with TRBJ1-5, with no clear D. V was cut by 5 bases and J by 4 bases, with 9 bases left in between. The CDR3 spans 13 residues. The CDR3 reads CASSDRENQPQHF. The DNA of the CDR3 is TGTGCCAGCAGTGATCGGGAGAATCAGCCCCAGCATTTT.

This chain uses TRBV11-2 with TRBJ2-1, with a tentative D call TRBD1 (6 bases). Germline V gives CDR1 SGHAT, CDR2 FQNNGV. The CDR3 loop spans 15 amino acids. V lost 4 bases, J lost 7 bases, and 17 bases lay in between. The CDR3 DNA is TGTGCCAGCAGCTCCTACAGGGACATATCAAATGAGCAGTTCTTC. Its translation: CASSSYRDISNEQFF.

The chain is built from TRBV7-9 and TRBJ2-5, with D possibly being TRBD1 (5 bases). V was clipped by 4 bases and J by 5 bases, with 14 bases between them. From germline, CDR1 is SEHNR and CDR2 FQNEAQ (reference sequence). The CDR3 extends over 14 amino acids. This CDR3 is CASSSPGYRETQYF. As DNA, the CDR3 is TGTGCCAGCAGCTCGCCAGGGTATCGGGAGACCCAGTACTTC.

The chain uses TRBV5-1 and TRBJ1-2, with 11 bases identical to TRBD1. The CDR3 spans 14 residues. The V gene's germline CDR1 is SGHRS and CDR2 YFSETQ. V dropped 3 bases and J dropped 6; count of bases not matched to a gene: 4. CDR3 DNA sequence: TGCGCCAGCAGCTCGGACAGGGGGCGTGATGGCTACACCTTC. Its protein is CASSSDRGRDGYTF.

This clonotype was observed many times. The rearrangement joins TRBV20-1 to TRBJ2-7; D uncertain. CDR3 length: 13 residues. Germline V gives CDR1 DFQATT, CDR2 SNEGSKA (reference sequence). The V gene lost 5 bases and the J gene lost 0 bases, with 11 bases spanning the gap. For the CDR3, the DNA is TGCAGTGCTGCATGGAGTAGCTCCTACGAGCAGTACTTC. Protein: CSAAWSSSYEQYF.

This clonotype was seen a handful of times. This rearrangement joins TRBV29-1 to TRBJ2-3; D ambiguous. The CDR3 is 13 residues long. Germline V gene sequence: CDR1 SQVTM, CDR2 ANQGSEA. V gave up 2 bases and J gave up 0 bases, with 6 bases separating them. The CDR3 nucleotides are TGCAGCGTTGAAATCCTGAGCACAGATACGCAGTATTTT. Its protein product is CSVEILSTDTQYF.

This clonotype has a count of ten or more. The genes are TRBV20-1 and TRBJ2-7, with D unclear. The CDR3 has 12 residues. Germline-derived CDR1 and CDR2 are DFQATT and SNEGSKA (reference sequence). V was cut by 6 bases and J by 3 bases, with 12 bases left in between. The CDR3 nucleotides read TGCAGTGCCGCTTCCGACGACTACGAGCAGTACTTC. It encodes CSAASDDYEQYF.

The chain recombines TRBV20-1 with TRBJ2-1; perhaps TRBD2 as D (6 bases). V dropped 3 bases and J dropped 7 bases, with 10 bases sitting between them. This CDR3 has 12 amino acids. Germline lookup yields CDR1 DFQATT and CDR2 SNEGSKA (reference sequence). CDR3: CSASGAGNEQFF. The DNA for the CDR3 is TGCAGTGCTAGCGGCGCGGGGAATGAGCAGTTCTTC.

The gene calls are TRBV5-1 and TRBJ2-5, with D hard to call. Trimming stripped 0 bases from V and 1 base from J, with 4 bases between. The V gene's germline CDR1 is SGHRS and CDR2 YFSETQ. The CDR3 runs 13 residues. CDR3 coding DNA: TGCGCCAGCAGCTTGGCCAGCCAAGAGACCCAGTACTTC. This gives the protein CASSLASQETQYF.

This chain uses TRBV27 with TRBJ2-7; 9 bases align to TRBD2. The V gene's germline CDR1 is MNHEY and CDR2 SMNVEV (reference sequence). Trimming took 3 bases from V and 3 from J; bases not matched to a gene: 3. CDR3 length: 14 residues. The CDR3, as DNA: TGTGCCAGCAGTTTGGCGGGAGGGGTCTACGAGCAGTACTTC. The encoded protein is CASSLAGGVYEQYF.